What follows is one T cell receptor (beta chain) and its context. Its antigen is undetermined. Sequencing was performed with immunoSEQ multiplex PCR; in TCRdb, only in-frame clones are kept and a portion is missing. The top ten hold 25% to 35% of the sample, which has tens of thousands of clones, 86% seen once. These data are taken from a study of OX40 agonist ivuxolimab in advanced cancers. Whole-study context: The patients got ivuxolimab, which is an agonistic anti-OX40 (CD134) antibody. General study points: Low clonal expansion, among the lowest seen, marked partial responders at 0.1-3.0 mg/kg. On average, CD8+ T cells showed a greater number of expanded clones than CD4+.

V gave up 0 bases and J gave up 3 bases; unmatched junction bases: 5. The CDR3 has 16 amino acids. Germline V gene sequence: CDR1 SGHDT, CDR2 YYEEEE. This receptor was identified in an adult with an advanced solid tumor such as melanoma, head and neck, liver or kidney cancer. The chain uses TRBV5-6 and TRBJ1-2; 10 bases map to TRBD1. Sample: CD4+ or CD8+ T cells sorted from blood, taken in a trial of the OX40 agonist ivuxolimab. The CDR3 nucleotides are TGTGCCAGCAGCTTGGGGGACAGGGGTCTCGACTATGGCTACACCTTC. This codes for CASSLGDRGLDYGYTF.